Presented here are 23 T cell receptor beta chains from one specimen sequenced in a study of blood T cell repertoires in COVID-19 (dated by TCRdb to between 2020 and 2021). Library construction relied on the immunoSEQ multiplex PCR assay. TCRdb holds this immuneACCESS table with in-frame rearrangements only. Some clones are missing; in checked studies, unresolved V genes explain under half, and the rest has no known cause. This sample holds about 140,000 clones; 87% were observed only once. The ten largest clones add up to approximately 10% of the sample. Sequencing input: PBMCs or T cells enriched from blood (not recorded which). The receptors originated from a man aged 55-75 years who had recovered from COVID-19.

This chain uses TRBV28 with TRBJ1-1; D call uncertain. V was pared by 8 bases and J by 3 bases, with 10 bases between. The CDR3 is made up of 12 amino acids. CDR1 and CDR2 (germline): MDHEN, SYDVKM. The CDR3 is CASDTTHTEAFF. The DNA of the CDR3 is TGTGCCAGCGATACGACACACACTGAAGCTTTCTTT.

The gene calls are TRBV7-9 and TRBJ2-1, with D possibly being TRBD1 (6 bases). Germline CDR1 is SEHNR and CDR2 is FQNEAQ (reference sequence). Deletions cut 5 bases from V and 6 bases from J, with 17 bases between. The CDR3 is made up of 15 amino acids. For the CDR3, the DNA is TGTGCCAGCAGCCCGGACAGAGCCAGAATCAATGAGCAGTTCTTC. Protein sequence: CASSPDRARINEQFF.

The rearrangement joins TRBV11-2 to TRBJ2-3; D not resolved. The CDR3 loop spans 13 amino acids. V was pared by 4 bases and J by 4 bases, with 9 bases between. CDR1 SGHAT and CDR2 FQNNGV come from the germline V gene. CDR3 residues: CASSYRSADTQYF. The CDR3 bases are TGTGCCAGCAGCTATCGGAGTGCAGATACGCAGTATTTT.

The J gene is TRBJ1-2, the V gene TRBV5-5; TRBD1 might be the D (5 bases). Germline CDR1 and CDR2: SGHKS and YYEKEE (reference sequence). The V and J ends lost 3 bases and 3 bases respectively, with 12 bases between them. The CDR3 has 14 residues. CDR3 sequence reads: CASSWKQGDYGYTF. Here the CDR3 DNA reads TGTGCCAGCAGCTGGAAGCAGGGTGACTATGGCTACACCTTC.

In regard to this clone: The same CDR3 is also encoded by other DNA sequences in this sample. This chain connects TRBV27 to TRBJ1-6; TRBD1 agrees at 8 bases. This CDR3 contains 13 residues. Germline values: CDR1 MNHEY, CDR2 SMNVEV (reference sequence). After removal of 6 bases from V and 10 bases from J, the junction contained 5 bases not matched to a gene. CDR3 residues: CASSDRGGSPLHF. The DNA of the CDR3 is TGTGCCAGCAGCGACAGGGGAGGCTCACCCCTCCACTTT.

The rearrangement uses TRBV19 and TRBJ1-1; D is ambiguous. Germline V gives CDR1 LNHDA, CDR2 SQIVND (reference sequence). The CDR3 totals 12 residues. With 8 bases removed from V and 0 bases from J, the gap between germline ends came to 7 bases. This chain's CDR3 is CASWRMNTEAFF. The CDR3, as DNA: TGTGCCAGTTGGCGGATGAACACTGAAGCTTTCTTT.

The V gene is TRBV15, the J gene TRBJ1-4, with D hard to call. V was pared by 4 bases and J by 5 bases, with 17 bases between. This CDR3 has 16 amino acids. Germline CDR1 reads LNHNV; CDR2 reads YYDKDF (reference sequence). The chain's CDR3 is CATSTPPGRSNEKLFF. The CDR3, as DNA: TGTGCCACCAGCACCCCCCCGGGTCGGAGCAATGAAAAACTGTTTTTT.

The chain is built from TRBV19 and TRBJ1-5, with D maybe TRBD1 (6 bases). Germline V CDR1 and CDR2: LNHDA, SQIVND (reference sequence). V was pared by 9 bases and J by 1 base, with 16 bases between. The CDR3 runs to 15 residues. Written as DNA, the CDR3 is TGTGCCAGCCGGACAGTAGGGAAGAGCAATCAGCCCCAGCATTTT. The encoded protein is CASRTVGKSNQPQHF.

The CDR3 coding sequence is TGCAGCGTTGATGTAAGACTAGCGGGCCGCACAGATACGCAGTATTTT. Its translation is CSVDVRLAGRTDTQYF. The V gene is TRBV29-1, the J gene TRBJ2-3; 10 positions match TRBD2. The V segment lost 3 bases and the J segment 1 base; nucleotides outside the gene matches: 7. The CDR3 is made up of 16 amino acids. CDR1 is SQVTM and CDR2 is ANQGSEA in the germline V gene.

This sequence joins TRBV6-5 and TRBJ1-5; no firm D call. This CDR3 is 14 amino acids long. Trimming stripped 7 bases from V and 0 bases from J, with 10 bases between. The germline V gene has CDR1 MNHEY and CDR2 SVGAGI. CDR3: CASTQVSSNQPQHF. CDR3 nucleotides: TGTGCCAGCACCCAGGTGTCTAGCAATCAGCCCCAGCATTTT.

V usage is TRBV11-2 and J usage is TRBJ1-2; TRBD1 aligns across 11 bases. Trimming cost V 6 bases and J 8 bases; bases outside gene matches: 17. The germline V gene has CDR1 SGHAT and CDR2 FQNNGV. CDR3 length: 17 amino acids. The CDR3: CASSPSGALGQGGGYTF. DNA for the CDR3: TGTGCCAGCAGTCCATCCGGCGCCCTGGGACAGGGGGGAGGCTACACCTTC.

CDR3 nucleotides: TGCGCCAGCAGCCGTCCTAGCGGGGGGAGTTCAGATACGCAGTATTTT. It encodes CASSRPSGGSSDTQYF. J is TRBJ2-3 and V is TRBV5-1; 11 bases fit TRBD2. Trimming took 4 bases from V and 4 from J; bases not matched to a gene: 8. CDR3 length equals 16 residues. Germline assignment: CDR1 SGHRS and CDR2 YFSETQ.

The chain links TRBV2 to TRBJ2-7, with 8 bases identical to TRBD2. Per germline, CDR1 SNHLY and CDR2 FYNNEI. The junction had 3 bases not matched to a gene; V was cut back by 5 bases and J by 3 bases. The CDR3 spans 13 residues. CDR3 DNA sequence: TGTGCCAGCAGTCGGGGGGGACTCTACGAGCAGTACTTC. It encodes CASSRGGLYEQYF. Drawing the rest from reference TRBV2 and TRBJ2-7, the complete variable domain is EPEVTQTPSHQVTQMGQEVILRCVPISNHLYFYWYRQILGQKVEFLVSFYNNEISEKSEIFDDQFSVERPDGSNFTLKIRSTKLEDSAMYFCASSRGGLYEQYFGPGTRLTVT.

This chain uses TRBV28 with TRBJ1-3; D is perhaps TRBD1 (5 bases). CDR3 length: 14 residues. Trimming pared 6 bases from V and 1 base from J, leaving 10 bases between. Germline CDR1 reads MDHEN; CDR2 reads SYDVKM. This chain's CDR3 is CASRGLGSGNTIYF. For the CDR3, the DNA is TGTGCCAGCAGGGGACTTGGATCTGGAAACACCATATATTTT. The full variable domain, in which reference TRBV28 and TRBJ1-3 provide the parts outside the CDR3, is DVKVTQSSRYLVKRTGEKVFLECVQDMDHENMFWYRQDPGLGLRLIYFSYDVKMKEKGDIPEGYSVSREKKERFSLILESASTNQTSMYLCASRGLGSGNTIYFGEGSWLTVV.

The rearrangement joins TRBV19 to TRBJ1-5; D not resolved. The CDR3 is 13 residues long. Looked up from germline, CDR1 is LNHDA and CDR2 is SQIVND (reference sequence). V dropped 7 bases and J dropped 7 bases, with 14 bases sitting between them. The chain's CDR3 is CASTPSAVQPQHF. CDR3 in DNA: TGTGCCAGTACCCCCTCAGCGGTACAGCCCCAGCATTTT.

This chain uses TRBV5-1 with TRBJ2-1; TRBD1 is a possible D gene (6 bases). Trimming pared 4 bases from V and 0 bases from J, leaving 11 bases between. Germline V gene lookup returns CDR1 SGHRS and CDR2 YFSETQ. The CDR3 has 15 residues. CDR3 nucleotide sequence: TGCGCCAGCAGCGTAGCAGGGGACTCCTACAATGAGCAGTTCTTC. Protein product: CASSVAGDSYNEQFF.

The chain couples TRBV2 to TRBJ2-7, with 9 bases aligning to TRBD2. Trimming took 4 bases from V and 0 from J; bases not matched to a gene: 10. The CDR3 has 17 amino acids. Per germline, CDR1 SNHLY and CDR2 FYNNEI. DNA for the CDR3: TGTGCCAGCAGTGTCTGGCGGGGGGGCTCCCCCTCCTACGAGCAGTACTTC. Encoded protein: CASSVWRGGSPSYEQYF. The variable domain in full, completed from reference TRBV2 and TRBJ2-7, reads EPEVTQTPSHQVTQMGQEVILRCVPISNHLYFYWYRQILGQKVEFLVSFYNNEISEKSEIFDDQFSVERPDGSNFTLKIRSTKLEDSAMYFCASSVWRGGSPSYEQYFGPGTRLTVT.

The chain has TRBV27 and TRBJ2-5; TRBD1 matches at 8 bases. In germline, CDR1 is MNHEY, CDR2 SMNVEV (reference sequence). The CDR3 spans 14 residues. V trimming: 6 bases; J trimming: 4 bases; junction bases outside the gene matches: 7. The CDR3 DNA sequence: TGTGCCAGCAGGGGGACAGGTCAATTAGAGACCCAGTACTTC. This gives the protein CASRGTGQLETQYF.

V is TRBV18 and J is TRBJ1-1, with D tentatively TRBD1 (5 bases). With 2 bases removed from V and 8 bases from J, the gap between germline ends came to 21 bases. CDR1 and CDR2 (germline): KGHSH, LQKENI. The CDR3 is made up of 16 amino acids. The CDR3 is CASSPALSGTNSEAFF. In DNA, the CDR3 is TGTGCCAGCTCACCAGCCTTGTCAGGGACTAATTCCGAAGCTTTCTTT.

The V and J genes are TRBV5-1 and TRBJ1-1, with TRBD1 identical over 7 bases. CDR1 and CDR2 from the germline V gene are SGHRS and YFSETQ. V lost 2 bases to trimming and J lost 0 bases; unmatched junction nucleotides: 4. This CDR3 contains 15 residues. CDR3 residues: CASSLDGTVNTEAFF. As DNA, the CDR3 is TGCGCCAGCAGCTTAGACGGGACAGTGAACACTGAAGCTTTCTTT.

CDR3 coding DNA: TGTGCCAGCAGCTTATATGAGGGAAGCGGGCAGTACTTC. It is translated as CASSLYEGSGQYF. V is TRBV7-3 and J is TRBJ2-7; D possibly corresponds to TRBD2 (5 bases). Germline loops: CDR1 SGHTA, CDR2 FQGTGA. The V end lost 2 bases, the J end lost 9 bases, and 14 bases lay between the germline ends. This CDR3 is built from 13 residues. The full variable domain, its missing parts supplied by reference TRBV7-3 and TRBJ2-7, is GAGVSQTPSNKVTEKGKYVELRCDPISGHTALYWYRQSLGQGPEFLIYFQGTGAADDSGLPNDRFFAVRPEGSVSTLKIQRTERGDSAVYLCASSLYEGSGQYFGPGTRLTVT.

V is TRBV6-1 and J is TRBJ1-6, with D unresolved. Germline V CDR1 and CDR2: MNHNS, SASEGT. V lost 0 bases, J lost 8 bases, and 14 bases lay in between. The CDR3 has 16 amino acids. CDR3 protein: CASSEARSALDSPLHF. The CDR3 nucleotides read TGTGCCAGCAGTGAAGCGCGGTCAGCTCTAGATTCACCCCTCCACTTT.

The chain carries TRBV2 and TRBJ2-7, with D perhaps matching TRBD1 (5 bases). V dropped 2 bases and J dropped 7 bases, with 15 bases sitting between them. The germline V gene encodes CDR1 SNHLY and CDR2 FYNNEI. CDR3 length: 14 residues. The CDR3 nucleotides read TGTGCCAGCAGTGAAACCATAAGGGGCGGAGAGCAGTACTTC. Its translation is CASSETIRGGEQYF.